These T cell receptor beta chains were read from a single sample in a study of shared clonotypes between healthy human individuals. Sequencing was performed with immunoSEQ multiplex PCR; in TCRdb, only in-frame clones are kept and a portion is missing. The profile shows more than 2,000,000 clones, approximately 95% of them singletons. The sequencing sample was made of naive CD4+ T cells from PBMCs. These receptors were taken from a man aged 18 to 29 in good health. Some clones in this sample may be carry-over from other donors' samples. The CDR3 runs from the conserved cysteine through the conserved F or W. Each record gives: D gene, V gene, clone size, J gene, CDR3 protein, CDR3 DNA. A D gene is named only where the DNA matches it firmly. Expanded clones are given a class, and other clones once, few, many or no size at all.

TRBD1	TRBV30	-	TRBJ1-1	CAWSVRQGARTFF	TGTGCCTGGAGTGTACGACAGGGGGCGCGAACTTTCTTT
-	TRBV13	-	TRBJ2-2	CASSLRYTYTGELFF	TGTGCCAGCAGCTTACGGTACACGTACACCGGGGAGCTGTTTTTT
TRBD1	TRBV28	-	TRBJ1-4	CASSLKGAANEKLFF	TGTGCCAGCAGTTTAAAGGGGGCGGCTAATGAAAAACTGTTTTTT
-	TRBV11-1	-	TRBJ2-7	CASSLGISNYEQYF	TGTGCCAGCAGCCTCGGGATCAGTAACTACGAGCAGTACTTC
-	TRBV4-1	-	TRBJ2-5	CASSPYLQGLGGETQYF	TGCGCCAGCAGCCCTTACCTACAGGGGTTGGGGGGGGAGACCCAGTACTTC
-	TRBV7-3	-	TRBJ2-3	CASSLLGTSTDTQYF	TGTGCCAGCAGCTTATTAGGGACTAGCACAGATACGCAGTATTTT
-	TRBV7-2	-	TRBJ1-5	CASSLDGIYQPQHF	TGTGCCAGCAGCTTAGACGGGATTTACCAGCCCCAGCATTTT
TRBD1	TRBV30	-	TRBJ1-1	CAWSQGANTEAFF	TGTGCCTGGAGTCAGGGGGCGAACACTGAAGCTTTCTTT
-	TRBV5-1	-	TRBJ2-1	CASSLLVGNEQFF	TGCGCCAGCAGCTTGCTAGTAGGCAATGAGCAGTTCTTC
-	TRBV9	-	TRBJ2-5	CASSVGWGGQETQYF	TGTGCCAGCAGCGTAGGCTGGGGCGGCCAAGAGACCCAGTACTTC
-	TRBV7-9	-	TRBJ2-2	CASSSTSGPYTGELFF	TGTGCCAGCAGCTCAACGTCGGGACCCTACACCGGGGAGCTGTTTTTT
-	TRBV27	-	TRBJ1-4	CASSLRGNEKLFF	TGTGCCAGCAGTTTACGAGGGAATGAAAAACTGTTTTTT
-	TRBV6-1	-	TRBJ1-2	CASSEEAVTGYTF	TGTGCCAGCAGTGAAGAAGCGGTTACTGGCTACACCTTC
TRBD1	TRBV10-3	-	TRBJ1-1	CAISPDTGDLTEAFF	TGTGCCATCAGCCCTGATACAGGGGACCTCACTGAAGCTTTCTTT
-	TRBV4-1	-	TRBJ1-4	CASSQKVPTGGSEKLFF	TGCGCCAGCAGCCAAAAAGTCCCGACGGGGGGGAGTGAAAAACTGTTTTTT
-	TRBV7-9	-	TRBJ2-6	CASSSRGLGSSGANVLTF	TGTGCCAGCAGCTCGCGAGGGCTGGGAAGCTCTGGGGCCAACGTCCTGACTTTC
TRBD1	TRBV27	-	TRBJ1-5	CASSLTEQGARHQPQHF	TGTGCCAGCAGTTTGACCGAACAGGGGGCAAGGCATCAGCCCCAGCATTTT
TRBD2	TRBV28	-	TRBJ2-1	CATQVGTRHNEQFF	TGTGCCACCCAGGTTGGGACTAGACACAATGAGCAGTTCTTC
-	TRBV18	-	TRBJ1-2	CASSPPRGSYGYTF	TGTGCCAGCTCACCACCCCGGGGCAGCTATGGCTACACCTTC
TRBD2	TRBV7-6	once	TRBJ2-7	CASSTGLAGVYEQYF	TGTGCCAGCAGCACCGGACTAGCGGGAGTTTACGAGCAGTACTTC
TRBD2	TRBV6-1	-	TRBJ2-5	CASSEARTSGWGETQYF	TGTGCCAGCAGTGAAGCGAGGACTAGCGGGTGGGGAGAGACCCAGTACTTC
TRBD2	TRBV28	-	TRBJ2-1	CASSPAGGRSLGEQFF	TGTGCCAGCAGTCCCGCGGGCGGGAGGTCCCTCGGTGAGCAGTTCTTC
-	TRBV7-2	-	TRBJ2-7	CASSFSPTASYEQYF	TGTGCCAGCAGCTTTTCCCCGACGGCCTCCTACGAGCAGTACTTC
-	TRBV27	-	TRBJ2-5	CASRSRYQETQYF	TGTGCCAGCCGTAGCCGGTACCAAGAGACCCAGTACTTC
-	TRBV6-1	-	TRBJ1-5	CASSESYLVESNQPQHF	TGTGCCAGCAGTGAATCCTACCTTGTTGAATCCAATCAGCCCCAGCATTTT
TRBD2	TRBV7-3	-	TRBJ2-1	CASSSGGRGQGNEQFF	TGTGCCAGCAGCTCCGGAGGGAGGGGCCAAGGAAATGAGCAGTTCTTC
TRBD1	TRBV6-6	-	TRBJ1-5	CAGSTGAGQPQHF	TGTGCCGGATCTACAGGGGCGGGTCAGCCCCAGCATTTT
-	TRBV15	-	TRBJ2-5	CATSRGRTQETQYF	TGTGCCACCAGCAGAGGGAGAACCCAAGAGACCCAGTACTTC
-	TRBV6-7	-	TRBJ1-6	CAAVHPQGGNSPLHF	TGTGCCGCCGTCCACCCGCAGGGAGGCAATTCACCCCTCCACTTT